Below, 26 T cell receptor beta chains from the same sample are listed, as sequenced in a study of cytomegalovirus exposure and HLA in healthy donors. A multiplex PCR was run with 60 Vbeta primers and 13 Jbeta primers. Data came from immunoSEQ multiplex PCR; TCRdb stores just in-frame clones and leaves some out. The sample lists about 130,000 clones; approximately 80% were seen once. The sequencing input was PBMCs. These receptors were collected from a man aged 25-40 years in good health and CMV-seronegative.

The V and J genes are TRBV9 and TRBJ1-3; D gene ambiguous. Trimming shortened V by 3 bases and J by 2 bases, and 9 bases separated the two germline ends. Germline CDR1 SGDLS, CDR2 YYNGEE. This CDR3 is 14 amino acids long. CDR3 loop: CASSGPSAGNTIYF. The CDR3 nucleotides read TGTGCCAGCAGCGGACCAAGCGCTGGAAACACCATATATTTT.

V is TRBV7-9 and J is TRBJ1-1, with a weak D call TRBD1 (5 bases). The V end was cut by 1 base, the J end by 2 bases, with 14 bases between. Germline CDR1 and CDR2: SEHNR and FQNEAQ (reference sequence). The CDR3 spans 16 residues. CDR3 coding DNA: TGTGCCAGCAGCTTAGTTTCGTCGACAGTAAACACTGAAGCTTTCTTT. Translating gives CASSLVSSTVNTEAFF.

The chain carries TRBV30 and TRBJ2-1; 7 nucleotides agree with TRBD2. The CDR3 has 16 amino acids. V trimming: 3 bases; J trimming: 0 bases; junction bases outside the gene matches: 8. CDR1 is GTSNPN and CDR2 is SVGIG in the germline V gene (reference sequence). The DNA of the CDR3 is TGTGCCTGGAGAGGTGGACTAGGCCTCTCCTACAATGAGCAGTTCTTC. Its protein is CAWRGGLGLSYNEQFF.

The rearrangement links TRBV5-1 to TRBJ1-1; 8 bases are shared with TRBD1. V was clipped by 3 bases and J by 8 bases; unmatched bases: 3. CDR1 and CDR2 (germline): SGHRS, YFSETQ. The length of the CDR3 is 12 residues. CDR3 region: CASSSDRDEAFF. In DNA, the CDR3 is TGCGCCAGCAGCTCGGACAGGGACGAAGCTTTCTTT.

In its sample, this clone was seen once. The chain joins TRBV5-1 to TRBJ2-5; D may be TRBD1 (6 bases). The J call may not be correct, given that the DNA end is closer to TRBJ2-7. The CDR3 extends over 13 amino acids. Germline CDR1 is SGHRS and CDR2 is YFSETQ. CDR3: CASSPGQVYEQYF. DNA for the CDR3: TGCGCCAGCAGCCCGGGACAAGTCTACGAGCAGTACTTC.

This clone was seen a single time. Other DNA sequences within the sample encode an identical CDR3. V and J are TRBV28 and TRBJ1-2, with unresolved D. Trimming pared 3 bases from V and 0 bases from J, leaving 8 bases between. From germline, CDR1 is MDHEN and CDR2 SYDVKM. This CDR3 comprises 14 residues. CDR3 protein: CASSLSGANYGYTF. The CDR3 DNA follows: TGTGCCAGCAGTTTGTCCGGAGCTAACTATGGCTACACCTTC.

This rearrangement joins TRBV5-1 to TRBJ1-1, with D perhaps TRBD1 (5 bases). Trimming took off 5 bases at V and 3 bases at J, with 14 bases between the two ends. Germline V gene lookup returns CDR1 SGHRS and CDR2 YFSETQ. The length of the CDR3 is 14 residues. CDR3 loop: CASSWGGQYTEAFF. DNA for the CDR3: TGCGCCAGCAGTTGGGGGGGTCAGTACACTGAAGCTTTCTTT.

The chain joins TRBV19 to TRBJ2-1, with TRBD1 identical over 9 bases. This CDR3 has 15 amino acids. Trimming removed 7 bases from V and 6 bases from J; junction bases left unmatched: 10. CDR1 is LNHDA and CDR2 is SQIVND in the germline V gene (reference sequence). The CDR3 is CASTPGQGWTNEQFF. The CDR3 region has the DNA TGTGCCAGTACCCCGGGACAGGGTTGGACCAATGAGCAGTTCTTC.

This chain joins TRBV7-6 and TRBJ2-5; 10 bases fit TRBD2. Germline CDR1 is SGHVS and CDR2 is FNYEAQ. Trimming took 7 bases from V and 2 from J; bases not matched to a gene: 10. This CDR3 has 16 amino acids. The DNA of the CDR3 is TGTGCCAGCATACAAAGACTAGCGGGTGTACAAGAGACCCAGTACTTC. This encodes CASIQRLAGVQETQYF.

This chain joins TRBV27 and TRBJ1-1; tentative D call: TRBD1 (5 bases). The V end lost 5 bases, the J end lost 5 bases, and 18 bases lay between the germline ends. CDR3 size: 15 residues. From germline, CDR1 is MNHEY and CDR2 SMNVEV (reference sequence). CDR3 sequence: CASSLRRGRGTEAFF. In nucleotides, the CDR3 is TGTGCCAGCAGTCTAAGGCGGGGGAGAGGGACTGAAGCTTTCTTT.

The rearrangement uses TRBV7-9 and TRBJ2-3, with D possibly TRBD2 on 6 matching bases. V was shortened by 7 bases and J by 5 bases, with 19 bases between the two germline ends. This CDR3 region has 15 residues. The V gene's germline CDR1 is SEHNR and CDR2 FQNEAQ (reference sequence). CDR3 protein: CASTSRLEAVDTQYF. CDR3 DNA sequence: TGTGCCAGCACCTCCAGACTAGAAGCCGTAGATACGCAGTATTTT.

The chain carries TRBV6-6 and TRBJ2-4; TRBD1 aligns across 10 bases. With V trimmed by 7 bases and J by 6 bases, 6 bases remained unmatched. Germline CDR1 is MNHNY and CDR2 is SVGAGI (reference sequence). The CDR3 has 14 amino acids. The CDR3 protein is CASKRQGARNIQYF. The CDR3 region has the DNA TGTGCCAGCAAACGACAGGGGGCGAGAAACATTCAGTACTTC.

The rearrangement uses TRBV6-5 and TRBJ1-1; unclear D gene. The CDR3 spans 13 residues. CDR1 is MNHEY and CDR2 is SVGAGI in the germline V gene. Trimming shortened V by 5 bases and J by 1 base, and 8 bases separated the two germline ends. The DNA of the CDR3 is TGTGCCAGCAGTGCGGCCCAGAACACTGAAGCTTTCTTT. The encoded protein is CASSAAQNTEAFF.

In DNA form, the CDR3 reads TGTGCCAGTAGTATACGACTAGCGGGGGGCAATGAGCAGTTCTTC. This gives the protein CASSIRLAGGNEQFF. J is TRBJ2-1 and V is TRBV19, with 13 bases aligning to TRBD2. Germline-derived CDR1 and CDR2 are LNHDA and SQIVND (reference sequence). Germline trimming cut 2 bases from V and 6 bases from J; bases unmatched to any gene: 1. The CDR3 totals 15 residues.

The chain is built from TRBV5-1 and TRBJ1-2, with TRBD1 identical over 9 bases. Germline V gives CDR1 SGHRS, CDR2 YFSETQ. This CDR3 is 16 amino acids long. The V and J ends lost 4 bases and 7 bases, in that order; junction bases with no gene match: 14. The DNA of the CDR3 is TGCGCCAGCAGCCTTACATCGCCGGGACAGGGAGGTGGCTACACCTTC. Translated, it gives CASSLTSPGQGGGYTF. Looking up the rest from reference TRBV5-1 and TRBJ1-2 gives the full variable domain: KAGVTQTPRYLIKTRGQQVTLSCSPISGHRSVSWYQQTPGQGLQFLFEYFSETQRNKGNFPGRFSGRQFSNSRSEMNVSTLELGDSALYLCASSLTSPGQGGGYTFGSGTRLTVV.

J is TRBJ2-5 and V is TRBV19, with 8 bases lining up with TRBD1. There are 14 residues in the CDR3. Unmatched junction bases numbered 8, after V lost 7 bases and J lost 4 bases. Germline V gives CDR1 LNHDA, CDR2 SQIVND (reference sequence). This chain's CDR3 is CASTPGGARETQYF. CDR3 sequence (DNA): TGTGCCAGTACCCCAGGGGGCGCGCGAGAGACCCAGTACTTC.

This clone came up a few times. V gene TRBV7-2 combines with J gene TRBJ2-5; no firm D call. CDR3 length equals 14 residues. Germline assignment: CDR1 SGHTA and CDR2 FQGNSA. The germline V and J ends were trimmed by 0 bases and 0 bases, with 5 bases remaining between them. CDR3 residues: CASSLANNQETQYF. The CDR3 DNA is TGTGCCAGCAGCTTAGCCAACAACCAAGAGACCCAGTACTTC.

Only a few counts were recorded for this clone. The chain couples TRBV29-1 to TRBJ2-1; D is undetermined. This CDR3 is 12 amino acids long. Germline values: CDR1 SQVTM, CDR2 ANQGSEA. Trimming left V 3 bases short and J 8 bases short, with 11 bases between. CDR3 loop: CSVDLPSHEQFF. The CDR3 bases are TGCAGCGTTGATCTCCCCTCCCATGAGCAGTTCTTC.

This rearrangement joins TRBV12-5 to TRBJ2-2; tentative D call: TRBD2 (6 bases). CDR3 length equals 14 residues. V lost 1 base to trimming and J lost 6 bases, with 9 bases between them. CDR1 is LGHNT, CDR2 FRNRAP, per germline. Here the CDR3 reads CASGLEAGSGELFF. CDR3 DNA: TGTGCTAGTGGTTTGGAGGCGGGATCCGGGGAGCTGTTTTTT.

The chain has TRBV7-8 and TRBJ2-3; possible D gene TRBD1, 6 bases. The CDR3 sequence is 16 residues long. Germline-derived CDR1 and CDR2 are SGHVS and FQNEAQ. The ends were cut back, 4 bases at V and 0 bases at J, with 14 bases in the middle. CDR3 nucleotide sequence: TGTGCCAGCAGCTCTTACAGGGCAGCTAGCACAGATACGCAGTATTTT. It yields the protein CASSSYRAASTDTQYF.

The chain uses TRBV7-2 and TRBJ2-5; TRBD2 matches at 7 bases. The DNA end is a closer match to TRBJ2-7, so the J assignment may be wrong. Germline CDR1 is SGHTA and CDR2 is FQGNSA. The CDR3 sequence is 14 residues long. Here the CDR3 DNA reads TGTGCCAGCAGCCTATCGCGGGGGAGCCACGAGCAGTACTTC. Its translation is CASSLSRGSHEQYF.

This clone was recorded only once. The chain has TRBV28 and TRBJ2-2; the D is unclear. V was shortened by 4 bases and J by 0 bases, with 18 bases between the two germline ends. This CDR3 has 18 amino acids. CDR1 and CDR2 from the germline V gene are MDHEN and SYDVKM. CDR3 bases: TGTGCCAGCAGTTCTCCCCTAGGCGGCGGAGCGAACACCGGGGAGCTGTTTTTT. This codes for CASSSPLGGGANTGELFF.

This rearrangement joins TRBV30 to TRBJ2-1, with TRBD2 as a possible D gene (5 bases). The CDR3 totals 15 residues. The germline gives CDR1 GTSNPN, CDR2 SVGIG (reference sequence). Trimming cost V 5 bases and J 10 bases, with 24 bases left between them. In DNA form, the CDR3 reads TGTGCCTGGTGTACGCGGTCGCTACTGAGAGGGGAGCAGTTCTTC. It translates to CAWCTRSLLRGEQFF.

This clone came up a few times. CDR3 protein: CASSYSETEEQYF. The CDR3 DNA sequence: TGTGCCAGCAGTTACTCGGAGACGGAAGAGCAGTACTTC. The chain links TRBV6-6 to TRBJ2-7, with D uncertain. V was pared by 0 bases and J by 7 bases, with 10 bases between. Looked up from germline, CDR1 is MNHNY and CDR2 is SVGAGI (reference sequence). The CDR3 is made up of 13 amino acids.

This chain joins TRBV6-5 and TRBJ1-2; 7 nucleotides agree with TRBD1. There are 13 residues in the CDR3. CDR1 and CDR2 from the germline V gene are MNHEY and SVGAGI. Unmatched junction bases numbered 9, after V lost 6 bases and J lost 8 bases. CDR3 loop: CASRTGSRSGYTF. In nucleotides, the CDR3 is TGTGCCAGCAGGACAGGGAGCCGATCGGGCTACACCTTC.

The chain uses TRBV2 and TRBJ1-2; D call uncertain. V shed 11 bases and J shed 3 bases, with 16 bases lying between them. This CDR3 has 13 residues. Looked up from germline, CDR1 is SNHLY and CDR2 is FYNNEI. The CDR3 DNA reads as TGTGCCGGGCGGGGTGAAGTCTACTATGGCTACACCTTC. It is translated as CAGRGEVYYGYTF.